This TCR beta chain comes out of a study of blood T cell repertoires in COVID-19. Study details: Some COVID-19 samples were acute and others convalescent; all came from the United States, Italy and Spain.

The germline V gene encodes CDR1 LNHDA and CDR2 SQIVND (reference sequence). The CDR3 spans 14 residues. The V segment lost 4 bases and the J segment 5 bases; nucleotides outside the gene matches: 6. Authors' data handling: Amplification from reference gene primers served as the basis for estimated nucleated cell counts. The repertoire was sequenced with immunoSEQ multiplex PCR; TCRdb's copy has only in-frame clones and lacks some. V, J and clone size reflect that table, while D and trimming were determined from the DNA. Of roughly 280,000 clones in the sample, approximately 87% were seen once. The rearrangement uses TRBV19 and TRBJ2-3; 7 bases fit TRBD1. The origin of this receptor is a man aged 55 to 69 who had recovered from COVID-19. Sequencing input: peripheral blood. The CDR3 DNA reads as TGTGCCAGTAGTAAGGGGGCGCGGCTAGATACGCAGTATTTT. This gives the protein CASSKGARLDTQYF.